This T cell receptor (beta chain) was sequenced for a study of CD8+ T cells in alopecia areata. Study at large: Treated patients received oral tofacitinib, 5 to 10 mg twice daily. Tofacitinib lasted 6 to 18 months, then 6 months off drug.

Deletions cut 6 bases from V and 4 bases from J, with 13 bases between. Germline V gene lookup returns CDR1 MNHNS and CDR2 SASEGT. The CDR3 totals 13 residues. TCR sequencing used cDNA made by reverse transcription of extracted RNA. Sequencing used immunoSEQ multiplex PCR; TCRdb keeps in-frame clones, though not all of them. Here the sample spans approximately 13,000 clones, under 65% being singletons. Whole-study results and caveats: Besides other cells, scalp samples also yield sequences of resident alphabeta T cells from normal skin. The study found higher clonality in lesional than normal scalp, especially in alopecia totalis/universalis.

The table lists this clone with a few counts. Its antigen remains unidentified. The investigators collected lesional scalp punch biopsies and peripheral blood from alopecia areata patients. The clonotype was recovered from a human donor with alopecia areata. The chain recombines TRBV6-1 with TRBJ2-7; D is perhaps TRBD2 (6 bases). Source: skin, taken at week 0. CDR3 nucleotides: TGTGCCAGCAGCCCCGGGACTTTTTACGAGCAGTACTTC. It translates to CASSPGTFYEQYF.